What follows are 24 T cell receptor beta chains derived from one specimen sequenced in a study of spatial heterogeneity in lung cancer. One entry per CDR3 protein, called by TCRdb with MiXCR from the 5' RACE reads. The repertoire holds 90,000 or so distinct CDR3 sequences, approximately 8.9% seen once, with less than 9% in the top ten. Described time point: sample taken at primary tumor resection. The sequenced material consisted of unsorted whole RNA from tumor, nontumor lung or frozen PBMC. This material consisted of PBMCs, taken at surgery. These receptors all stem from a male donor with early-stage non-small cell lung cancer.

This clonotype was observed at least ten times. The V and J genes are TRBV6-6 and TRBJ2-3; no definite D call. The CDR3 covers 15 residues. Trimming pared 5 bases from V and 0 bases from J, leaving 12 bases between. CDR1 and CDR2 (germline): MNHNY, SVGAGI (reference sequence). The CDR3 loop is CASSSRGRSTDTQYF. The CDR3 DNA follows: TGTGCCAGCAGTAGCAGAGGACGCAGCACAGATACGCAGTATTTT.

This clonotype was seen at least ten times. CDR3 coding DNA: TGTGCCAGCAGTTACCTAAACACCGGGGAGCTGTTTTTT. It encodes CASSYLNTGELFF. The V call is TRBV6-5, the J call TRBJ2-2; the D is unclear. Germline values: CDR1 MNHEY, CDR2 SVGAGI. Trimming left V 2 bases short and J 2 bases short, with 3 bases between. The CDR3 consists of 13 residues.

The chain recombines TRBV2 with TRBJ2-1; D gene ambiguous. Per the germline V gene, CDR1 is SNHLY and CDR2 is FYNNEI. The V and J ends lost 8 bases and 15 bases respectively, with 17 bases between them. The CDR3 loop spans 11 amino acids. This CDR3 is CASGPQGLLFF. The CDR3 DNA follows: TGTGCCAGCGGCCCTCAAGGTTTACTGTTCTTC. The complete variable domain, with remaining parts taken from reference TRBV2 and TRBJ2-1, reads EPEVTQTPSHQVTQMGQEVILRCVPISNHLYFYWYRQILGQKVEFLVSFYNNEISEKSEIFDDQFSVERPDGSNFTLKIRSTKLEDSAMYFCASGPQGLLFFGPGTRLTVL.

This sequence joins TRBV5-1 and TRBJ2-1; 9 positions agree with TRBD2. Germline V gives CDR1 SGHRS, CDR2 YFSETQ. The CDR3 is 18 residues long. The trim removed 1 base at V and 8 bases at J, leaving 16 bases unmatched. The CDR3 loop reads CASSLSSDVAGVRYEQFF. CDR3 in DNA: TGCGCCAGCAGCTTGTCCTCTGATGTAGCGGGAGTTCGGTATGAGCAGTTCTTC.

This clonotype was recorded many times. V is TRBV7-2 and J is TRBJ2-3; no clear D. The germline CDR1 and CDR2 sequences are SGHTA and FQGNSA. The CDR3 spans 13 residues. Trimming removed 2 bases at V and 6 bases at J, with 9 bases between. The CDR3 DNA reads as TGTGCCAGCAGCTTACGGTGGGCCGATACGCAGTATTTT. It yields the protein CASSLRWADTQYF.

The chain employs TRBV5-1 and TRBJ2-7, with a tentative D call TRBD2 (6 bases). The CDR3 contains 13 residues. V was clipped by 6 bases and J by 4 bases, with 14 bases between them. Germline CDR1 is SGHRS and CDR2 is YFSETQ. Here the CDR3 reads CASNGDAGYEQYF. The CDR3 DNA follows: TGCGCCAGCAACGGGGACGCGGGGTACGAGCAGTACTTC.

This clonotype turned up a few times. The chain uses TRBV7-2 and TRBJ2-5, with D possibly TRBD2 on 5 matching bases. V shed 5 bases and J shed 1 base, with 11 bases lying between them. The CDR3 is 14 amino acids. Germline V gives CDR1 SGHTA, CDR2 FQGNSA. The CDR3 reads CASSRGLGQETQYF. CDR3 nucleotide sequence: TGTGCCAGCAGCCGCGGACTGGGCCAAGAGACCCAGTACTTC.

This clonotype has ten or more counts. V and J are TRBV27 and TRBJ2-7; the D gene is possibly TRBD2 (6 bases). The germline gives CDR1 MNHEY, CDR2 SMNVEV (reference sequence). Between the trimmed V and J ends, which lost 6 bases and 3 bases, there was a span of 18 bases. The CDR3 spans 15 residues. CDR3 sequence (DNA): TGTGCCAGCAGCCGAGGAGGTGCTAGCGACTACGAGCAGTACTTC. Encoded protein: CASSRGGASDYEQYF.

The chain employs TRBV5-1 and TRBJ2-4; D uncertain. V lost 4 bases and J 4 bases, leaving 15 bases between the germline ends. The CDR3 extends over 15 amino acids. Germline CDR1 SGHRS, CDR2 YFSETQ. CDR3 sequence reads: CASSPAEQLKNIQYF. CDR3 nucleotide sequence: TGCGCCAGCAGCCCCGCCGAGCAGCTGAAAAACATTCAGTACTTC.

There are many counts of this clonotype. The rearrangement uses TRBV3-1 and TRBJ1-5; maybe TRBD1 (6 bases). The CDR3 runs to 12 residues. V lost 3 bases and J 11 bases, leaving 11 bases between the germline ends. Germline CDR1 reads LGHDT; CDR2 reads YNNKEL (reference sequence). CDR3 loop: CASSHGQGTQHF. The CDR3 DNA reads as TGTGCCAGCAGCCACGGGCAGGGGACCCAGCATTTT.

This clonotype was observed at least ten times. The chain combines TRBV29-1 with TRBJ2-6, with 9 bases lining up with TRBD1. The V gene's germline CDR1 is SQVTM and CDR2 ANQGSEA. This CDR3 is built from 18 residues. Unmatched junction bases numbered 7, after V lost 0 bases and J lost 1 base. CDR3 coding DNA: TGCAGCGTTGAAGATCGACAGGGGGTAGAATCTGGGGCCAACGTCCTGACTTTC. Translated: CSVEDRQGVESGANVLTF.

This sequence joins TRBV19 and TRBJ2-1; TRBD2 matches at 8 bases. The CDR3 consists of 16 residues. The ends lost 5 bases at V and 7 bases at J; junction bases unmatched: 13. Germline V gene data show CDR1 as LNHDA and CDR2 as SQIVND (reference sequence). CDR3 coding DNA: TGTGCCAGTAGTTTCCCGAGCGGGGGTCAGGGAAATGAGCAGTTCTTC. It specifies CASSFPSGGQGNEQFF.

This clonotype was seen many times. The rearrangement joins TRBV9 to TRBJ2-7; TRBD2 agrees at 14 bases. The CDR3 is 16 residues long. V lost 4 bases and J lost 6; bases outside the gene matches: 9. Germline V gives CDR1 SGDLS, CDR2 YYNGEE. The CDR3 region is CASSPQTSGRAGEQYF. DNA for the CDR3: TGTGCCAGCAGCCCCCAGACTAGCGGGAGGGCGGGCGAGCAGTACTTC. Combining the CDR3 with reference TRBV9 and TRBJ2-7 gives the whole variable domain DSGVTQTPKHLITATGQRVTLRCSPRSGDLSVYWYQQSLDQGLQFLIQYYNGEERAKGNILERFSAQQFPDLHSELNLSSLELGDSALYFCASSPQTSGRAGEQYFGPGTRLTVT.

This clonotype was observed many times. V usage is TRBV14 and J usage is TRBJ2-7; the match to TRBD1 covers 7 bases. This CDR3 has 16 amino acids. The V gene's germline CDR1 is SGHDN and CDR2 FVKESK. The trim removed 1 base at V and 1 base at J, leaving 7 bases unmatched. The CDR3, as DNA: TGTGCCAGCAGCCAAGGAGGGGGCGGCAGGTCCTACGAGCAGTACTTC. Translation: CASSQGGGGRSYEQYF.

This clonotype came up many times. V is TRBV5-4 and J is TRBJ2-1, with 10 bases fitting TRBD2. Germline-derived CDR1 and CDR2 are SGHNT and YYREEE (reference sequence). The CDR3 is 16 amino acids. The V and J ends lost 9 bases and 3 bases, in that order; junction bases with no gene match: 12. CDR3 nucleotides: TGTGCCATCGTCATTAAGCGGGAGGGCCGCTACAATGAGCAGTTCTTC. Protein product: CAIVIKREGRYNEQFF.

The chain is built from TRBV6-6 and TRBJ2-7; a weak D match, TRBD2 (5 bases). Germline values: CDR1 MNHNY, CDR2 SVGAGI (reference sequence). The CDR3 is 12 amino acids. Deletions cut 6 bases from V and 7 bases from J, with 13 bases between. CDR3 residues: CASSQTRREQYF. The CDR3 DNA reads TGTGCCAGCAGCCAAACCCGGAGGGAGCAGTACTTC.

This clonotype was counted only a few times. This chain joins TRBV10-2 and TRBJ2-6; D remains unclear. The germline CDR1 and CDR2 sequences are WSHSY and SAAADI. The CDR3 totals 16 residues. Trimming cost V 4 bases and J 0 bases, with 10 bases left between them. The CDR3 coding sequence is TGCGCCAGCAGTGGAATGGTCCGCTCTGGGGCCAACGTCCTGACTTTC. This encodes CASSGMVRSGANVLTF.

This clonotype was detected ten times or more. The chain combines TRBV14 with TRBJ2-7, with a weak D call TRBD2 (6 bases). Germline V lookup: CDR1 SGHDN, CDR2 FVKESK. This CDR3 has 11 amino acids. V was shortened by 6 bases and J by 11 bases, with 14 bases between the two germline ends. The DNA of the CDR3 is TGTGCCAGCAGTCCCGGGTGGAGGGAGTACTTC. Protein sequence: CASSPGWREYF. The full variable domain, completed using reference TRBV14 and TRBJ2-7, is EAGVTQFPSHSVIEKGQTVTLRCDPISGHDNLYWYRRVMGKEIKFLLHFVKESKQDESGMPNNRFLAERTGGTYSTLKVQPAELEDSGVYFCASSPGWREYFGPGTRLTVT.

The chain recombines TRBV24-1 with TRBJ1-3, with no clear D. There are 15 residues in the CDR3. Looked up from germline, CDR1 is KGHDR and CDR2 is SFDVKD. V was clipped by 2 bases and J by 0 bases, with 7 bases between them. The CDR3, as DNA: TGTGCCACCAGTGATTCGCGGAACTCTGGAAACACCATATATTTT. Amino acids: CATSDSRNSGNTIYF.

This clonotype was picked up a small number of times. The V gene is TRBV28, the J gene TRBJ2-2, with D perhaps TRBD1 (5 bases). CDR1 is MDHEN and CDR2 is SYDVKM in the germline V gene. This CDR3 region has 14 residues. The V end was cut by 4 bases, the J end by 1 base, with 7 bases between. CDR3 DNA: TGTGCCAGCAGTTCTGGACAGAACACCGGGGAGCTGTTTTTT. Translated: CASSSGQNTGELFF.

This CDR3 reads CASRLLAGVSYEQYF. The CDR3 DNA follows: TGCGCCAGCAGATTACTAGCGGGGGTATCCTACGAGCAGTACTTC. The rearrangement joins TRBV5-1 to TRBJ2-7; TRBD2 matches 11 bases. The ends lost 5 bases at V and 1 base at J; junction bases unmatched: 5. CDR3 length: 15 amino acids. CDR1 and CDR2 (germline): SGHRS, YFSETQ.

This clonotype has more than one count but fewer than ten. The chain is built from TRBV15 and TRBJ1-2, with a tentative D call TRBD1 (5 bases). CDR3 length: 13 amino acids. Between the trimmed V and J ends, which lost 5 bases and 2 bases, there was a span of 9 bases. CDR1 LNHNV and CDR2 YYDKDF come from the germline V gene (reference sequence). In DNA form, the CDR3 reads TGTGCCACCAGCCCGGACACAAACTATGGCTACACCTTC. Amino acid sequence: CATSPDTNYGYTF.

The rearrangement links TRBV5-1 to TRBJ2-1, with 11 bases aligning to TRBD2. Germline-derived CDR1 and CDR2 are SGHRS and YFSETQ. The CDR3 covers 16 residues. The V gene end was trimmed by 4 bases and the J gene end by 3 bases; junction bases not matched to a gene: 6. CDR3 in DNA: TGCGCCAGCAGCCCAAGGACTAGCGGGCGCTACAATGAGCAGTTCTTC. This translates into CASSPRTSGRYNEQFF.

CDR3 sequence (DNA): TGTGCCAGCAGAAGGAACAGGGGAGGCATTCAGTACTTC. It yields the protein CASRRNRGGIQYF. The chain has TRBV6-6 and TRBJ2-4; TRBD1 might be the D (7 bases). This CDR3 region has 13 residues. V lost 6 bases and J 9 bases, leaving 15 bases between the germline ends. The germline V gene encodes CDR1 MNHNY and CDR2 SVGAGI (reference sequence).